This TCR beta chain is drawn from a study of cytomegalovirus exposure and HLA in healthy donors. Some clones are missing from TCRdb's copy, which holds only in-frame ones; the method was immunoSEQ multiplex PCR. The data hold 55,000 to 70,000 clones, with approximately 91% observed a single time. With V trimmed by 2 bases and J by 8 bases, 6 bases remained unmatched. The CDR3 is 14 residues long. Germline CDR1 and CDR2: MNHEY and SVGAGI. Sequencing input: PBMCs. V gene TRBV6-5 combines with J gene TRBJ2-1; 7 bases line up with TRBD2. This sequence was found in a man between 18 and 29 years old in good health and CMV-seronegative. The CDR3 sequence: CASSYGGGRDEQFF. The CDR3 DNA follows: TGTGCCAGCAGTTACGGGGGGGGGAGGGATGAGCAGTTCTTC.